Listed below are T cell receptor beta chains from one sample, sequenced in a study of early stage breast cancer tumors. TCRdb keeps only in-frame clones here, not all; method: immunoSEQ multiplex PCR. The sample consists of 70,000 or so clones, approximately 80% of them appearing once. Sequencing was done on a sample of blood. Receptors originate from a person aged 35 to 50 with breast cancer. Each CDR3 is given with its conserved first and last residue. The D gene is left open where the match is weak. Expanded clones are given a class, and other clones once, few, many or no size at all.

D: -; J: TRBJ2-1; V: TRBV28; size: -; length: 13; DNA: TGTGCCAGCGTTAAAGGCACGCAGTTTCGGCGGTTCTTC; CDR3: CASVKGTQFRRFF
D: TRBD2; J: TRBJ2-7; V: TRBV27; size: -; length: 15; DNA: TGTGCCAGCAGTTTAACTAGCGGGATCCACTACGAGCAGTACTTC; CDR3: CASSLTSGIHYEQYF
D: TRBD2; J: TRBJ2-1; V: TRBV27; size: -; length: 15; DNA: TGTGCCAGCAGTTTAGCGGGAGCCCCCTACAATGAGCAGTTCTTC; CDR3: CASSLAGAPYNEQFF
D: -; J: TRBJ2-3; V: TRBV9; size: -; length: 16; DNA: TGTGCCAGCAGCGTAGAGGGCGGGCACAGCACAGATACGCAGTATTTT; CDR3: CASSVEGGHSTDTQYF
D: -; J: TRBJ1-4; V: TRBV2; size: -; length: 14; DNA: TGTGCCAGCAGGACCGGGACGGTAAATGAAAAACTGTTTTTT; CDR3: CASRTGTVNEKLFF
D: -; J: TRBJ2-2; V: TRBV2; size: -; length: 20; DNA: TGTGCCAGCAGTGGCCGGGACACCCCATTTGACCCATCGAACACCGGGGAGCTGTTTTTT; CDR3: CASSGRDTPFDPSNTGELFF
D: -; J: TRBJ2-3; V: TRBV30; size: -; length: 13; DNA: TGTGCCTGGGGCTTCCTGGGCACAGATACGCAGTATTTT; CDR3: CAWGFLGTDTQYF
D: TRBD2; J: TRBJ2-5; V: TRBV5-1; size: few; length: 17; DNA: TGCGCCAGCAGCCTTAGCGGGAGGGCAAACTTCCAAGAGACCCAGTACTTC; CDR3: CASSLSGRANFQETQYF
D: TRBD2; J: TRBJ2-1; V: TRBV7-3; size: -; length: 13; DNA: TGTGCCAGCAGCCCCCTAGCGGGAGATGAGCAGTTCTTC; CDR3: CASSPLAGDEQFF
D: -; J: TRBJ1-2; V: TRBV9; size: -; length: 14; DNA: TGTGCCAGCAGCCTTGATGTGGCTAACTATGGCTACACCTTC; CDR3: CASSLDVANYGYTF
D: TRBD1; J: TRBJ2-3; V: TRBV6-5; size: -; length: 15; DNA: TGTGCCAGCAGCGGTCCGGGACAGCGCACAGATACGCAGTATTTT; CDR3: CASSGPGQRTDTQYF
D: -; J: TRBJ1-1; V: TRBV19; size: -; length: 11; DNA: TGTGCCAGTAGCCAGAACACTGAAGCTTTCTTT; CDR3: CASSQNTEAFF
D: -; J: TRBJ2-1; V: TRBV7-6; size: once; length: 14; DNA: TGTGCCAGCAGCTTAATTGGTCCGACGGATGAGCAGTTCTTC; CDR3: CASSLIGPTDEQFF
D: -; J: TRBJ2-7; V: TRBV10-3; size: -; length: 16; DNA: TGTGCCATCAGTGCCTCAGGGGAGAAGAAGGCCTACGAGCAGTACTTC; CDR3: CAISASGEKKAYEQYF
D: -; J: TRBJ2-3; V: TRBV13; size: -; length: 13; DNA: TGTGCCAGCAGCTCGACAGACACAGATACGCAGTATTTT; CDR3: CASSSTDTDTQYF
D: TRBD1; J: TRBJ1-5; V: TRBV6-5; size: -; length: 15; DNA: TGTGCCAGCAGACAGGGGTTCTATAGCAATCAGCCCCAGCATTTT; CDR3: CASRQGFYSNQPQHF
D: -; J: TRBJ2-2; V: TRBV30; size: -; length: 11; DNA: TGTGCCTGGAGTCCCCCGGGGGAGCTGTTTTTT; CDR3: CAWSPPGELFF
D: -; J: TRBJ1-2; V: TRBV30; size: -; length: 14; DNA: TGTGCCTGGAGTGGAGGACCCGGAGACTATGGCTACACCTTC; CDR3: CAWSGGPGDYGYTF
D: -; J: TRBJ2-1; V: TRBV6-5; size: -; length: 14; DNA: TGTGCCAGCACCTACAGTGCCGAAAGCAATGAGCAGTTCTTC; CDR3: CASTYSAESNEQFF
D: -; J: TRBJ2-7; V: TRBV19; size: -; length: 13; DNA: TGTGCCAGTAGTAGTCAGCCCTCCTACGAGCAGTACTTC; CDR3: CASSSQPSYEQYF
D: TRBD1; J: TRBJ1-1; V: TRBV7-3; size: once; length: 15; DNA: TGTGCCAGCAGCTCCCAGACAGGGGGAGTCACTGAAGCTTTCTTT; CDR3: CASSSQTGGVTEAFF
D: -; J: TRBJ1-1; V: TRBV2; size: -; length: 13; DNA: TGTGCCAGCACTCTGGACAGGAACACTGAAGCTTTCTTT; CDR3: CASTLDRNTEAFF
D: TRBD1; J: TRBJ2-7; V: TRBV18; size: -; length: 16; DNA: TGTGCCAGCTCACCGCGAAGGGGGCAGGGGAATTACGAGCAGTACTTC; CDR3: CASSPRRGQGNYEQYF
D: TRBD2; J: TRBJ2-1; V: TRBV7-9; size: -; length: 17; DNA: TGTGCCAGCAGCTCACCAGCGGGAGGGCTAACCTACAATGAGCAGTTCTTC; CDR3: CASSSPAGGLTYNEQFF
D: -; J: TRBJ1-1; V: TRBV6-1; size: -; length: 13; DNA: TGTGCCAGCAGTTCGACGGTGGGCACTGAAGCTTTCTTT; CDR3: CASSSTVGTEAFF
D: -; J: TRBJ1-5; V: TRBV19; size: -; length: 13; DNA: TGTGCCAGTGGTCCAACTCGCGATCAGCCCCAGCATTTT; CDR3: CASGPTRDQPQHF
D: -; J: TRBJ2-7; V: TRBV2; size: -; length: 14; DNA: TGTGCCAGCAGGGGTACTCCAAGCTCCTACGAGCAGTACTTC; CDR3: CASRGTPSSYEQYF
D: -; J: TRBJ2-7; V: TRBV2; size: -; length: 11; DNA: TGTGCCAGCACCCGAGGACCCGGGCAGTACTTC; CDR3: CASTRGPGQYF
D: TRBD2; J: TRBJ2-5; V: TRBV19; size: -; length: 16; DNA: TGTGCCAGTAGTGTCGGACTAGCGGGGAAGGGGGAGACCCAGTACTTC; CDR3: CASSVGLAGKGETQYF
D: -; J: TRBJ2-2; V: TRBV27; size: -; length: 14; DNA: TGTGCCAGCAGTTCCCTAGGAAACACCGGGGAGCTGTTTTTT; CDR3: CASSSLGNTGELFF
D: -; J: TRBJ2-7; V: TRBV7-7; size: medium-sized; length: 13; DNA: TGTGCTAGCAGCTTAGCTCCAGGCTACGAGCAGTACTTC; CDR3: CASSLAPGYEQYF
D: TRBD1; J: TRBJ2-3; V: TRBV18; size: -; length: 16; DNA: TGTGCCAGCTCACAATCCCGGGACAGGGACACAGATACGCAGTATTTT; CDR3: CASSQSRDRDTDTQYF
D: -; J: TRBJ1-1; V: TRBV19; size: -; length: 17; DNA: TGTGCCAGTAGTATGGGCAGGAGTCAGGATGAAGGCACTGAAGCTTTCTTT; CDR3: CASSMGRSQDEGTEAFF
D: TRBD1; J: TRBJ1-1; V: TRBV7-3; size: -; length: 15; DNA: TGTGCCAGCAGCTCGACAGGGGACGAGAACACTGAAGCTTTCTTT; CDR3: CASSSTGDENTEAFF
D: TRBD2; J: TRBJ2-7; V: TRBV28; size: -; length: 15; DNA: TGTGCCAGCAGTTTACCCCTTACGGGGGGGAACGAGCAGTACTTC; CDR3: CASSLPLTGGNEQYF
D: TRBD2; J: TRBJ2-3; V: TRBV15; size: -; length: 13; DNA: TGTGCCACCAGTTTCAGGGAGGGAGATACGCAGTATTTT; CDR3: CATSFREGDTQYF
D: TRBD2; J: TRBJ2-1; V: TRBV4-1; size: -; length: 15; DNA: TGCGCCAGCAGCCAGGGACTAGCGCCTGCGAATGAGCAGTTCTTC; CDR3: CASSQGLAPANEQFF
D: TRBD2; J: TRBJ2-2; V: TRBV5-4; size: -; length: 15; DNA: TGTGCCAGCAGCTTGGAGCTAGCGGGCACCGGGGAGCTGTTTTTT; CDR3: CASSLELAGTGELFF
D: TRBD1; J: TRBJ2-2; V: TRBV13; size: -; length: 16; DNA: TGTGCCAGCAGCTCATCACAGGGGATTGAGACCGGGGAGCTGTTTTTT; CDR3: CASSSSQGIETGELFF
D: -; J: TRBJ1-2; V: TRBV6-5; size: -; length: 13; DNA: TGTGCCAGCAGTTCCCAGGGCAACTATGGCTACACCTTC; CDR3: CASSSQGNYGYTF
D: TRBD2; J: TRBJ2-7; V: TRBV6-6; size: -; length: 16; DNA: TGTGCCAGCAGTGTCGGGACTAGCGGGCTCCCCTACGAGCAGTACTTC; CDR3: CASSVGTSGLPYEQYF
D: -; J: TRBJ1-5; V: TRBV28; size: few; length: 12; DNA: TGTGCCAGCCTGAGTAATAATCAGCCCCAGCATTTT; CDR3: CASLSNNQPQHF
D: -; J: TRBJ2-6; V: TRBV6-4; size: -; length: 17; DNA: TGTGCCAGCAGTGTAGAGGGAATTAACTCTGGGGCCAACGTCCTGACTTTC; CDR3: CASSVEGINSGANVLTF
D: TRBD2; J: TRBJ2-1; V: TRBV19; size: -; length: 16; DNA: TGTGCCAGTAGTACGGAGAGACTAGCGGGAGCGACTGAGCAGTTCTTC; CDR3: CASSTERLAGATEQFF